These 27 T cell receptor beta chains were all obtained from the same sample, sequenced in a study of shared clonotypes between healthy human individuals. Produced via immunoSEQ multiplex PCR; TCRdb's table is partial and in-frame only. The sample records around 2.5 million clones, more than 85% being singletons. Sequencing input: naive CD4+ T cells from PBMCs. Indicated subset: CD45RA+ positively selected. Every receptor here comes from a man between 18 and 29 years old in good health. Some clones in this sample may be carry-over from other donors' samples.

The chain links TRBV29-1 to TRBJ2-1; possibly TRBD2 for D (5 bases). The V end lost 5 bases, the J end lost 8 bases, and 10 bases lay between the germline ends. Germline V CDR1 and CDR2: SQVTM, ANQGSEA. CDR3 length: 11 residues. The chain's CDR3 is CSVTRGYEQFF. The DNA of the CDR3 is TGCAGCGTTACTAGAGGGTATGAGCAGTTCTTC.

V gene TRBV7-6 combines with J gene TRBJ2-7, with 7 bases identical to TRBD2. J gave up 0 bases and V 1 base, and 3 bases lay outside the gene matches. Germline loops: CDR1 SGHVS, CDR2 FNYEAQ. This CDR3 is 15 amino acids long. The CDR3 DNA is TGTGCCAGCAGCTTAGGTGGGAGGGCCTCCTACGAGCAGTACTTC. Translating it yields CASSLGGRASYEQYF.

Note on this clone: In the same sample, other DNA sequences code for this CDR3. This chain uses TRBV19 with TRBJ2-3; unclear D gene. The V gene lost 1 base and the J gene lost 3 bases, with 8 bases spanning the gap. From germline, CDR1 is LNHDA and CDR2 SQIVND (reference sequence). The CDR3 is 14 residues long. DNA for the CDR3: TGTGCCAGTAGTATAGGACTCAGAACAGATACGCAGTATTTT. This sequence encodes CASSIGLRTDTQYF.

V gene TRBV18 combines with J gene TRBJ1-6, with a tentative D call TRBD1 (5 bases). Germline V lookup: CDR1 KGHSH, CDR2 LQKENI. The CDR3 length is 15 residues. V was pared by 1 base and J by 10 bases, with 14 bases between. The CDR3 spells CASSPLREGVSPLHF. As DNA, the CDR3 is TGTGCCAGCTCACCACTCAGGGAGGGCGTATCACCCCTCCACTTT.

The rearrangement links TRBV7-2 to TRBJ2-7, with D perhaps matching TRBD1 (5 bases). The CDR3 runs to 15 residues. Per germline, CDR1 SGHTA and CDR2 FQGNSA. Trimming pared 4 bases from V and 2 bases from J, leaving 15 bases between. The CDR3 sequence: CASSSPAGYPYEQYF. The CDR3, as DNA: TGTGCCAGCAGCTCCCCGGCAGGGTATCCCTACGAGCAGTACTTC.

This chain uses TRBV7-6 with TRBJ1-1; 10 positions match TRBD1. The ends lost 5 bases at V and 5 bases at J; junction bases unmatched: 11. The CDR3 covers 16 residues. CDR1 is SGHVS, CDR2 FNYEAQ, per germline. The CDR3, as DNA: TGTGCCAGCAGCCCCCGTGGGGACAGGGGATCAACTGAAGCTTTCTTT. Translation: CASSPRGDRGSTEAFF.

The chain uses TRBV28 and TRBJ2-1; TRBD2 agrees at 7 bases. The CDR3 consists of 16 residues. The V gene's germline CDR1 is MDHEN and CDR2 SYDVKM. Trimming at V came to 7 bases and at J to 5 bases, leaving 14 bases not matched to a gene. CDR3 bases: TGTGCCAGCACCGGGGGGTCGGCAGGCCTCGACAATGAGCAGTTCTTC. Amino acids: CASTGGSAGLDNEQFF.

As DNA, the CDR3 is TGTGCCAGTAGTCACAATGGACTTTTCAGGCCCTCGACAGGGGTTACAGATACGCAGTATTTT. The encoded protein is CASSHNGLFRPSTGVTDTQYF. V gene TRBV19 combines with J gene TRBJ2-3; 8 nucleotides agree with TRBD1. The CDR3 covers 21 residues. With 5 bases clipped from V and 3 bases from J, the junction kept 25 bases outside the gene matches. Germline values: CDR1 LNHDA, CDR2 SQIVND (reference sequence).

The chain combines TRBV5-1 with TRBJ2-7, with 9 positions matching TRBD2. The CDR3 runs to 16 residues. After removal of 1 base from V and 6 bases from J, the junction contained 11 bases not matched to a gene. The V gene's germline CDR1 is SGHRS and CDR2 YFSETQ. CDR3 protein: CASSLKLAGPPSEQYF. CDR3 in DNA: TGCGCCAGCAGCTTGAAACTAGCGGGCCCCCCTTCCGAGCAGTACTTC.

The chain uses TRBV30 and TRBJ2-7; 10 nucleotides agree with TRBD1. Germline CDR1 GTSNPN, CDR2 SVGIG (reference sequence). This CDR3 contains 14 residues. V gave up 8 bases and J gave up 4 bases; unmatched junction bases: 11. CDR3 nucleotides: TGTGCCCGATCGGCGGGACAGGGGCTTTACGAGCAGTACTTC. Translating it yields CARSAGQGLYEQYF.

V is TRBV30 and J is TRBJ1-3; no clear D gene. Germline CDR1 reads GTSNPN; CDR2 reads SVGIG (reference sequence). Trimming took 0 bases from V and 9 from J, leaving 9 bases between them. The CDR3 has 12 residues. The CDR3: CAWSVQDRTIYF. In nucleotides, the CDR3 is TGTGCCTGGAGTGTCCAGGATCGCACCATATATTTT.

As regards this clone: Other DNA sequences in this sample translate to the same CDR3. This rearrangement joins TRBV10-3 to TRBJ1-1; D remains ambiguous. Germline lookup yields CDR1 ENHRY and CDR2 SYGVKD. The V end was cut by 4 bases, the J end by 2 bases, with 8 bases between. The CDR3 covers 13 residues. CDR3 residues: CAISVQLNTEAFF. The CDR3 coding sequence is TGTGCCATCAGTGTACAGTTAAACACTGAAGCTTTCTTT.

The gene calls are TRBV21-1 and TRBJ1-1. TRBV21-1 is noted as a pseudogene. This CDR3 comprises 18 residues. Here the CDR3 DNA reads TGTGCCAGCAGTCAGGGAGCCCCCAAGACGGGAGGGAACACTGAAGCTTTCTTT. It specifies CASSQGAPKTGGNTEAFF.

This rearrangement joins TRBV7-2 to TRBJ1-2; maybe TRBD1 (5 bases). Germline-derived CDR1 and CDR2 are SGHTA and FQGNSA. Trimming left V 5 bases short and J 5 bases short, with 18 bases between. The CDR3 is 15 amino acids. As DNA, the CDR3 is TGTGCCAGCAGCCCCCTGGGGGGGTTGAAATATGGCTACACCTTC. It translates to CASSPLGGLKYGYTF. Drawing the rest from reference TRBV7-2 and TRBJ1-2, the complete variable domain is GAGVSQSPSNKVTEKGKDVELRCDPISGHTALYWYRQSLGQGLEFLIYFQGNSAPDKSGLPSDRFSAERTGGSVSTLTIQRTQQEDSAVYLCASSPLGGLKYGYTFGSGTRLTVV.

This clone has just one count. The chain links TRBV28 to TRBJ2-3; unclear D gene. The CDR3 spans 13 residues. CDR1 and CDR2 (germline): MDHEN, SYDVKM. V lost 7 bases and J lost 2, with 10 bases in between. In DNA, the CDR3 is TGTGCCAGCAACTCCGGGCTCACAGATACGCAGTATTTT. As protein: CASNSGLTDTQYF.

In regard to this clone: The identical CDR3 is also encoded by other nucleotide sequences in the sample. The V call is TRBV7-8, the J call TRBJ2-1; D unresolved. V was clipped by 5 bases and J by 0 bases, with 5 bases between them. Germline CDR1 and CDR2: SGHVS and FQNEAQ. The CDR3 is made up of 13 amino acids. This CDR3 is CASSPTSYNEQFF. The CDR3 DNA sequence: TGTGCCAGCAGCCCGACCTCCTACAATGAGCAGTTCTTC.

This rearrangement joins TRBV6-1 to TRBJ1-3; D ambiguous. Germline CDR1 MNHNS, CDR2 SASEGT. V lost 2 bases and J 8 bases, leaving 13 bases between the germline ends. The CDR3 consists of 14 residues. The CDR3 here is CASSERYGRDTIYF. The DNA of the CDR3 is TGTGCCAGCAGTGAAAGGTATGGAAGAGACACCATATATTTT.

The V and J genes are TRBV5-1 and TRBJ2-3; D not resolved. This CDR3 comprises 17 residues. Deletions cut 4 bases from V and 6 bases from J, with 24 bases between. Germline CDR1 SGHRS, CDR2 YFSETQ. The CDR3 sequence is CASSLTPQAGYGDTQYF. Here the CDR3 DNA reads TGCGCCAGCAGCCTAACCCCACAAGCAGGATACGGGGATACGCAGTATTTT.

About this clone itself: Different DNA sequences within this sample yield the same CDR3. This chain uses TRBV11-3 with TRBJ2-1, with unresolved D. The CDR3 covers 11 residues. The V gene lost 6 bases and the J gene lost 5 bases, with 5 bases spanning the gap. Germline CDR1 SGHNT, CDR2 YENEEA. CDR3 region: CASSRDNEQFF. CDR3 nucleotide sequence: TGTGCCAGCAGTAGAGACAATGAGCAGTTCTTC.

The chain couples TRBV20-1 to TRBJ2-3; D perhaps matches TRBD2 (6 bases). Germline V gene lookup returns CDR1 DFQATT and CDR2 SNEGSKA (reference sequence). The V gene lost 4 bases and the J gene lost 6 bases, with 8 bases spanning the gap. This CDR3 spans 11 amino acids. CDR3 sequence (DNA): TGCAGTGCTATGACTAGGGATACGCAGTATTTT. This encodes CSAMTRDTQYF.

This chain uses TRBV7-2 with TRBJ1-1, with no clear D. CDR1 and CDR2 from the germline V gene are SGHTA and FQGNSA. The V end lost 5 bases, the J end lost 1 base, and 14 bases lay between the germline ends. The CDR3 has 15 residues. For the CDR3, the DNA is TGTGCCAGCAGCCCCATGGGCCTGGGGAACACTGAAGCTTTCTTT. This codes for CASSPMGLGNTEAFF.

CDR3 nucleotide sequence: TGTGCCAGCACCCTAGCGGGAGGGGAGGGGGATACGCAGTATTTT. This sequence encodes CASTLAGGEGDTQYF. The V gene is TRBV28, the J gene TRBJ2-3, with 12 bases that match TRBD2. Germline V gives CDR1 MDHEN, CDR2 SYDVKM. V shed 7 bases, J shed 6 bases, and the junction held 8 bases outside the gene matches. The CDR3 has 15 amino acids.

The chain combines TRBV10-3 with TRBJ2-7; TRBD1 agrees at 12 bases. CDR3 length equals 15 residues. Trimming cost V 4 bases and J 5 bases; bases outside gene matches: 6. From germline, CDR1 is ENHRY and CDR2 SYGVKD. In nucleotides, the CDR3 is TGTGCCATCAGTGGACCGGGACAGGGGGCGAACGAGCAGTACTTC. It codes for CAISGPGQGANEQYF.

V gene TRBV7-3 combines with J gene TRBJ2-5, with 8 bases that match TRBD2. Germline V gene lookup returns CDR1 SGHTA and CDR2 FQGTGA. With 4 bases clipped from V and 10 bases from J, the junction kept 8 bases outside the gene matches. CDR3 length: 13 amino acids. The CDR3 nucleotides are TGTGCCAGCAGCTGGTCACTAGCGGCACACCAGTACTTC. Amino acids: CASSWSLAAHQYF.

V usage is TRBV15 and J usage is TRBJ2-5; D remains unclear. The CDR3 has 18 amino acids. The germline V gene encodes CDR1 LNHNV and CDR2 YYDKDF (reference sequence). V lost 0 bases to trimming and J lost 1 base, with 18 bases between them. As DNA, the CDR3 is TGTGCCACCAGCAGAGATATCGGAGCGAGGATGGGCCAAGAGACCCAGTACTTC. Its protein product is CATSRDIGARMGQETQYF.

The chain links TRBV9 to TRBJ2-5; 10 bases align to TRBD2. Germline CDR1 and CDR2: SGDLS and YYNGEE. V gave up 0 bases and J gave up 5 bases; unmatched junction bases: 7. CDR3 size: 16 residues. DNA for the CDR3: TGTGCCAGCAGCGTAGCAGCGGGAGGGCCGGGGGAGACCCAGTACTTC. Its translation is CASSVAAGGPGETQYF.

This sequence joins TRBV28 and TRBJ1-3, with D maybe TRBD1 (5 bases). The V gene lost 3 bases and the J gene lost 6 bases, with 15 bases spanning the gap. Germline CDR1 reads MDHEN; CDR2 reads SYDVKM. The CDR3 is made up of 15 amino acids. CDR3 protein: CASSFWVRGINTIYF. CDR3 coding DNA: TGTGCCAGCAGTTTTTGGGTGAGGGGCATAAACACCATATATTTT.